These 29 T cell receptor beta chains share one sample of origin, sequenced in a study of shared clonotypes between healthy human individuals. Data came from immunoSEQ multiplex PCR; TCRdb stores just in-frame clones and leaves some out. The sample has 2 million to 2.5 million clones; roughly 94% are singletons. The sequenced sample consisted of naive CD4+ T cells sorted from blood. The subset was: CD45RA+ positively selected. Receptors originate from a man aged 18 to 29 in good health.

CDR3: CASTTSGIRTDTQYF. CDR3 bases: TGTGCCAGCACCACTAGCGGGATTAGGACAGATACGCAGTATTTT. The V gene is TRBV9, the J gene TRBJ2-3, with 10 positions matching TRBD2. The CDR3 has 15 residues. Germline values: CDR1 SGDLS, CDR2 YYNGEE. The J segment lost 3 bases and the V segment lost 6 bases, leaving 7 bases of the junction unmatched.

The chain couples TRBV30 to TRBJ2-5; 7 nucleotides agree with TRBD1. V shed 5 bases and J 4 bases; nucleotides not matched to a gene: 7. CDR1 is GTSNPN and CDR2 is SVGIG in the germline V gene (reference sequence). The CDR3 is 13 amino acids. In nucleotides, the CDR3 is TGTGCCTGGCGAGGGGGCCCCGTAGAGACCCAGTACTTC. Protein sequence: CAWRGGPVETQYF.

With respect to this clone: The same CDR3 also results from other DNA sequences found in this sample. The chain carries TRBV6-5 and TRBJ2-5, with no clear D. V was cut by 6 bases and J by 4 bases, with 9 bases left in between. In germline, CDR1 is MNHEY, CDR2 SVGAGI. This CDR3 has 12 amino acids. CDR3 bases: TGTGCCAGCAGCAGTCCTGGAGAGACCCAGTACTTC. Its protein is CASSSPGETQYF.

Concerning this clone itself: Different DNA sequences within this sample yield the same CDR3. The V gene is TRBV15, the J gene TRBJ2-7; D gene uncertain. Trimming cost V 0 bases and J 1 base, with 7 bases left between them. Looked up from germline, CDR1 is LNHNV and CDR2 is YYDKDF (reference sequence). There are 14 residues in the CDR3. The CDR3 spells CATSRDLDSYEQYF. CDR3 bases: TGTGCCACCAGCAGAGATCTCGATTCCTACGAGCAGTACTTC.

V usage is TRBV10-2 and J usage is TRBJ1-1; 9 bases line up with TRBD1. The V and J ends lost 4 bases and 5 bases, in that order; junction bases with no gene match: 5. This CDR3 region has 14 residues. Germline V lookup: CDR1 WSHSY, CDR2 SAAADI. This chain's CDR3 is CASSAGQGWTEAFF. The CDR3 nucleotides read TGCGCCAGCAGTGCGGGACAGGGTTGGACTGAAGCTTTCTTT.

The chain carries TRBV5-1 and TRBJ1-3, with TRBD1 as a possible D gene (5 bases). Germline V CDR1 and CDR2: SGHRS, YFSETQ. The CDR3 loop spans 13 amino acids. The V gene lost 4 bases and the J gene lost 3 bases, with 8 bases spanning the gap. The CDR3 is CASSEDNGNTIYF. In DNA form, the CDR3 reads TGCGCCAGCAGCGAGGACAATGGAAACACCATATATTTT.

CDR3 in amino acids: CATSRTALSGNTIYF. In nucleotides, the CDR3 is TGTGCCACCAGCAGGACTGCCCTCTCTGGAAACACCATATATTTT. The chain links TRBV15 to TRBJ1-3, with D uncertain. V lost 3 bases to trimming and J lost 0 bases, with 9 bases between them. There are 15 residues in the CDR3. From germline, CDR1 is LNHNV and CDR2 YYDKDF (reference sequence).

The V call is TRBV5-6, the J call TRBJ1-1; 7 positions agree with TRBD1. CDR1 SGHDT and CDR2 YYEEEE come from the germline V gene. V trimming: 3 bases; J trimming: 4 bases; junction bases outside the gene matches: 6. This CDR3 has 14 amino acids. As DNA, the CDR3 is TGTGCCAGCAGCTATAGGGGGCCCGGCACTGAAGCTTTCTTT. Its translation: CASSYRGPGTEAFF.

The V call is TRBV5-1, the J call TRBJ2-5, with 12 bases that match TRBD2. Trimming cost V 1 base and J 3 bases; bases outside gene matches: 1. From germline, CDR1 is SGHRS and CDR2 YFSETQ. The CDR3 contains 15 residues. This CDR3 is CASSLRLAGEETQYF. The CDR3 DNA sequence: TGCGCCAGCAGCTTGCGACTAGCGGGAGAAGAGACCCAGTACTTC.

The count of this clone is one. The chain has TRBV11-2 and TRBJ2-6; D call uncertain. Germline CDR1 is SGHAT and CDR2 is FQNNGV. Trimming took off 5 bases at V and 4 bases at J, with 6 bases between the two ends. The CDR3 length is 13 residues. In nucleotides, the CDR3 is TGTGCCAGCAGCATCCAGGGGGCCAACGTCCTGACTTTC. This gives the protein CASSIQGANVLTF.

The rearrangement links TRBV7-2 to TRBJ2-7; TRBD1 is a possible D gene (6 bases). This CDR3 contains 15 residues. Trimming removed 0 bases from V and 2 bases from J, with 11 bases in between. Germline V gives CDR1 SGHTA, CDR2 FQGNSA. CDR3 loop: CASSLAGTLTYEQYF. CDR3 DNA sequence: TGTGCCAGCAGCTTAGCCGGGACACTTACCTACGAGCAGTACTTC.

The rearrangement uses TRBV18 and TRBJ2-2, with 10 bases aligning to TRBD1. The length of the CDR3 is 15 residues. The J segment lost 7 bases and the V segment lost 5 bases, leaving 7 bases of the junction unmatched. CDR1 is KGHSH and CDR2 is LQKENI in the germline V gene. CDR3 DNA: TGTGCCAGCTCATCGTCGACAGGGGGCGTCGGGGAGCTGTTTTTT. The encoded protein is CASSSSTGGVGELFF.

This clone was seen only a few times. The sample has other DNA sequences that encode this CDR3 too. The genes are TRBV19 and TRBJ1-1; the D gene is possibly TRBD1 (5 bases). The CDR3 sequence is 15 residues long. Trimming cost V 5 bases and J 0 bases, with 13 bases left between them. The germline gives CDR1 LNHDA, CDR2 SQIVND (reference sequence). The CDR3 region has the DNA TGTGCCAGTAGTCTGATTCGGGGGATGAACACTGAAGCTTTCTTT. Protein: CASSLIRGMNTEAFF. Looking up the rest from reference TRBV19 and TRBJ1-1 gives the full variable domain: DGGITQSPKYLFRKEGQNVTLSCEQNLNHDAMYWYRQDPGQGLRLIYYSQIVNDFQKGDIAEGYSVSREKKESFPLTVTSAQKNPTAFYLCASSLIRGMNTEAFFGQGTRLTVV.

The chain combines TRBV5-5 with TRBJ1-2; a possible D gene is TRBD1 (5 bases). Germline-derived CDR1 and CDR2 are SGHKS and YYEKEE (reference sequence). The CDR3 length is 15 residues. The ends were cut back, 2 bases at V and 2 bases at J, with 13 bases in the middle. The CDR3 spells CASSLMTANNYGYTF. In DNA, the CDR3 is TGTGCCAGCAGCTTAATGACAGCTAACAACTATGGCTACACCTTC.

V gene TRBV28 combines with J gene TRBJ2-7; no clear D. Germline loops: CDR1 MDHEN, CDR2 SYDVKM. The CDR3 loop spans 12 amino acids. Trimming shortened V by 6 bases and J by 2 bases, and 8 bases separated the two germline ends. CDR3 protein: CASRRRTYEQYF. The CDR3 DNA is TGTGCCAGCAGAAGGCGTACCTACGAGCAGTACTTC.

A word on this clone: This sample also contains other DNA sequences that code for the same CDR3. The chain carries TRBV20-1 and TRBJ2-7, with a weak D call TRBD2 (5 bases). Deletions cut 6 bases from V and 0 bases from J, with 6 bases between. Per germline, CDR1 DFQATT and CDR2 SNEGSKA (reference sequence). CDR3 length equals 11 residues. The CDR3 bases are TGCAGTGCCCGGGGCTCCTACGAGCAGTACTTC. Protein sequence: CSARGSYEQYF.

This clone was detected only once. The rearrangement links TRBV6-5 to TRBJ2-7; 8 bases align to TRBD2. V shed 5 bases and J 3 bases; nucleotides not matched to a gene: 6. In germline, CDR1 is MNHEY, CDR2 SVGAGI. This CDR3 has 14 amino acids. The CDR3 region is CASSNSGKDYEQYF. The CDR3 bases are TGTGCCAGCAGTAATAGCGGGAAGGACTACGAGCAGTACTTC.

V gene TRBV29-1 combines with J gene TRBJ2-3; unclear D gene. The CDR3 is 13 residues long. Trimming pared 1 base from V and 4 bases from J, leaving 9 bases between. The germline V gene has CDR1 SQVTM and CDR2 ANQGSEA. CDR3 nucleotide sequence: TGCAGCGTTGAAGGATCCACGCCAGATACGCAGTATTTT. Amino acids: CSVEGSTPDTQYF.

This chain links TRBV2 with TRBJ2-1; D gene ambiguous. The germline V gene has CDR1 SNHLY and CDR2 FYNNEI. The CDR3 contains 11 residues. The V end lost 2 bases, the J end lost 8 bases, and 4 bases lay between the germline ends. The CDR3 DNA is TGTGCCAGCAGTGAACGAGATGAGCAGTTCTTC. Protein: CASSERDEQFF.

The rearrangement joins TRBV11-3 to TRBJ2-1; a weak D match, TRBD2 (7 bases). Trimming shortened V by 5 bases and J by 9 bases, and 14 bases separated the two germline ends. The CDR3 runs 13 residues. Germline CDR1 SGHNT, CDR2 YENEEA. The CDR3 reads CASSPRGEGEQFF. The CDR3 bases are TGTGCCAGCAGCCCTAGGGGGGAGGGTGAGCAGTTCTTC.

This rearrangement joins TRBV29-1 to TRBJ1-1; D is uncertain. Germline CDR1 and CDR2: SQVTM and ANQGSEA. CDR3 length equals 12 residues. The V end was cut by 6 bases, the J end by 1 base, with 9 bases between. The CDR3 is CSVALGNTEAFF. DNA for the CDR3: TGCAGCGTGGCCCTGGGGAACACTGAAGCTTTCTTT.

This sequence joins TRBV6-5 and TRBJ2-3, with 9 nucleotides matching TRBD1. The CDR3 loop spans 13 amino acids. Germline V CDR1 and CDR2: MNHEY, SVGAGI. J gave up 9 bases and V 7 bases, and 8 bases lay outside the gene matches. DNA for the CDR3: TGTGCCAGCAACCCAACAGGGGGCCGGACGCAGTATTTT. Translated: CASNPTGGRTQYF.

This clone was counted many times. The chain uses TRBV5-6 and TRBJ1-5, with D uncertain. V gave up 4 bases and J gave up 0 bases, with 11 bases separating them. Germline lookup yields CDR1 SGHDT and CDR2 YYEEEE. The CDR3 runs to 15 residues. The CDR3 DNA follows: TGTGCCAGCAGCAGAGACGGGAATAGCAATCAGCCCCAGCATTTT. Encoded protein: CASSRDGNSNQPQHF.

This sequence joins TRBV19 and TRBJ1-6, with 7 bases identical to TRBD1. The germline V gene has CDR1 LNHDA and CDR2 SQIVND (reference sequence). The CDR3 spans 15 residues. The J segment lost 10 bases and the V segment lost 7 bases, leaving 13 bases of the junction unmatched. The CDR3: CASNLSGTEGSPLHF. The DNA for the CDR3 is TGTGCCAGTAACCTATCCGGGACAGAGGGATCACCCCTCCACTTT.

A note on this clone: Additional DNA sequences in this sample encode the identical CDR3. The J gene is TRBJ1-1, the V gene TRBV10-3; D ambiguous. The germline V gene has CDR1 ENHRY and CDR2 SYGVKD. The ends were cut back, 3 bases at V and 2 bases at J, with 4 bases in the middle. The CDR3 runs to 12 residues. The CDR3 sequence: CAISDLNTEAFF. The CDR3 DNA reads TGTGCCATCAGTGACCTAAACACTGAAGCTTTCTTT.

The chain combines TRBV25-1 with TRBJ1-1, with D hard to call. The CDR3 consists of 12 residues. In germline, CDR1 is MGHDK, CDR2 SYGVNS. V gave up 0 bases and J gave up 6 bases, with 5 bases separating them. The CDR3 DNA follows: TGTGCCAGCAGTGAATATCCCCCTGAAGCTTTCTTT. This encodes CASSEYPPEAFF.

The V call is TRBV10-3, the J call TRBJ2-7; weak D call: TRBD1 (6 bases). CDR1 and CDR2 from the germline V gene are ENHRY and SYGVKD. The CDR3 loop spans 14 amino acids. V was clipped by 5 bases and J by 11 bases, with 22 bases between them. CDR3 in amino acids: CAISPGPPRAGEYF. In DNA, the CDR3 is TGTGCCATCAGTCCGGGCCCCCCTCGAGCAGGGGAGTACTTC.

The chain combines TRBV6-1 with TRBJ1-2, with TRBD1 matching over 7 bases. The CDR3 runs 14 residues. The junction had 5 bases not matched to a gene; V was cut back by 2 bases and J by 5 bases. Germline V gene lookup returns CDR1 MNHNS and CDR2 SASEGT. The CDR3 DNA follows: TGTGCCAGCAGTGAATTGGGACAGACGTATGGCTACACCTTC. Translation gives CASSELGQTYGYTF.

Written as DNA, the CDR3 is TGTGCCAGCAGCATAGGCCAGAACACTGAAGCTTTCTTT. It is translated as CASSIGQNTEAFF. The chain uses TRBV11-2 and TRBJ1-1, with D hard to call. The length of the CDR3 is 13 residues. The germline V gene encodes CDR1 SGHAT and CDR2 FQNNGV. V dropped 5 bases and J dropped 1 base, with 8 bases sitting between them.